This TCR beta chain was documented in a study of blood T cell repertoires in COVID-19. The germline V gene has CDR1 KGHSH and CDR2 LQKENI. The CDR3 contains 15 residues. The V end lost 2 bases, the J end lost 6 bases, and 16 bases lay between the germline ends. This clone has only one observation. Libraries were prepared by immunoSEQ multiplex PCR; TCRdb keeps only in-frame clonotypes and omits some of them. Of under 500,000 clones listed, 87% were seen once; the top ten hold just under 2%. The receptor was isolated from a woman younger than 35 with acute COVID-19. The sequenced material came from PBMCs or T cells enriched from blood (not recorded which). The chain uses TRBV18 and TRBJ1-2; D may be TRBD1 (6 bases). Here the CDR3 DNA reads TGTGCCAGCTCACCAAAACCGGGACATATGGATGGCTACACCTTC. Protein: CASSPKPGHMDGYTF. The complete variable domain, with remaining parts taken from reference TRBV18 and TRBJ1-2, reads NAGVMQNPRHLVRRRGQEARLRCSPMKGHSHVYWYRQLPEEGLKFMVYLQKENIIDESGMPKERFSAEFPKEGPSILRIQQVVRGDSAAYFCASSPKPGHMDGYTFGSGTRLTVV.